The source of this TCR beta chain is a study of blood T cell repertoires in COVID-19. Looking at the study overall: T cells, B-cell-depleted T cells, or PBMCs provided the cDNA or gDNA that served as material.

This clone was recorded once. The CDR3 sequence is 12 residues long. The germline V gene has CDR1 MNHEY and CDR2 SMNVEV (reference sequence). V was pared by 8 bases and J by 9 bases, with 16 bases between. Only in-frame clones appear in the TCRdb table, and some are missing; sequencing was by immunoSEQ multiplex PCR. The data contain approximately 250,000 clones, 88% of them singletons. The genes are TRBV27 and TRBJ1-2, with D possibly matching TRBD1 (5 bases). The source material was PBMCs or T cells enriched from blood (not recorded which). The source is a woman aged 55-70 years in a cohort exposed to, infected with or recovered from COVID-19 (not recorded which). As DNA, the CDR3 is TGTGCCAGCTCGCCCAGGGTAGGGAGCTACACCTTC. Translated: CASSPRVGSYTF.